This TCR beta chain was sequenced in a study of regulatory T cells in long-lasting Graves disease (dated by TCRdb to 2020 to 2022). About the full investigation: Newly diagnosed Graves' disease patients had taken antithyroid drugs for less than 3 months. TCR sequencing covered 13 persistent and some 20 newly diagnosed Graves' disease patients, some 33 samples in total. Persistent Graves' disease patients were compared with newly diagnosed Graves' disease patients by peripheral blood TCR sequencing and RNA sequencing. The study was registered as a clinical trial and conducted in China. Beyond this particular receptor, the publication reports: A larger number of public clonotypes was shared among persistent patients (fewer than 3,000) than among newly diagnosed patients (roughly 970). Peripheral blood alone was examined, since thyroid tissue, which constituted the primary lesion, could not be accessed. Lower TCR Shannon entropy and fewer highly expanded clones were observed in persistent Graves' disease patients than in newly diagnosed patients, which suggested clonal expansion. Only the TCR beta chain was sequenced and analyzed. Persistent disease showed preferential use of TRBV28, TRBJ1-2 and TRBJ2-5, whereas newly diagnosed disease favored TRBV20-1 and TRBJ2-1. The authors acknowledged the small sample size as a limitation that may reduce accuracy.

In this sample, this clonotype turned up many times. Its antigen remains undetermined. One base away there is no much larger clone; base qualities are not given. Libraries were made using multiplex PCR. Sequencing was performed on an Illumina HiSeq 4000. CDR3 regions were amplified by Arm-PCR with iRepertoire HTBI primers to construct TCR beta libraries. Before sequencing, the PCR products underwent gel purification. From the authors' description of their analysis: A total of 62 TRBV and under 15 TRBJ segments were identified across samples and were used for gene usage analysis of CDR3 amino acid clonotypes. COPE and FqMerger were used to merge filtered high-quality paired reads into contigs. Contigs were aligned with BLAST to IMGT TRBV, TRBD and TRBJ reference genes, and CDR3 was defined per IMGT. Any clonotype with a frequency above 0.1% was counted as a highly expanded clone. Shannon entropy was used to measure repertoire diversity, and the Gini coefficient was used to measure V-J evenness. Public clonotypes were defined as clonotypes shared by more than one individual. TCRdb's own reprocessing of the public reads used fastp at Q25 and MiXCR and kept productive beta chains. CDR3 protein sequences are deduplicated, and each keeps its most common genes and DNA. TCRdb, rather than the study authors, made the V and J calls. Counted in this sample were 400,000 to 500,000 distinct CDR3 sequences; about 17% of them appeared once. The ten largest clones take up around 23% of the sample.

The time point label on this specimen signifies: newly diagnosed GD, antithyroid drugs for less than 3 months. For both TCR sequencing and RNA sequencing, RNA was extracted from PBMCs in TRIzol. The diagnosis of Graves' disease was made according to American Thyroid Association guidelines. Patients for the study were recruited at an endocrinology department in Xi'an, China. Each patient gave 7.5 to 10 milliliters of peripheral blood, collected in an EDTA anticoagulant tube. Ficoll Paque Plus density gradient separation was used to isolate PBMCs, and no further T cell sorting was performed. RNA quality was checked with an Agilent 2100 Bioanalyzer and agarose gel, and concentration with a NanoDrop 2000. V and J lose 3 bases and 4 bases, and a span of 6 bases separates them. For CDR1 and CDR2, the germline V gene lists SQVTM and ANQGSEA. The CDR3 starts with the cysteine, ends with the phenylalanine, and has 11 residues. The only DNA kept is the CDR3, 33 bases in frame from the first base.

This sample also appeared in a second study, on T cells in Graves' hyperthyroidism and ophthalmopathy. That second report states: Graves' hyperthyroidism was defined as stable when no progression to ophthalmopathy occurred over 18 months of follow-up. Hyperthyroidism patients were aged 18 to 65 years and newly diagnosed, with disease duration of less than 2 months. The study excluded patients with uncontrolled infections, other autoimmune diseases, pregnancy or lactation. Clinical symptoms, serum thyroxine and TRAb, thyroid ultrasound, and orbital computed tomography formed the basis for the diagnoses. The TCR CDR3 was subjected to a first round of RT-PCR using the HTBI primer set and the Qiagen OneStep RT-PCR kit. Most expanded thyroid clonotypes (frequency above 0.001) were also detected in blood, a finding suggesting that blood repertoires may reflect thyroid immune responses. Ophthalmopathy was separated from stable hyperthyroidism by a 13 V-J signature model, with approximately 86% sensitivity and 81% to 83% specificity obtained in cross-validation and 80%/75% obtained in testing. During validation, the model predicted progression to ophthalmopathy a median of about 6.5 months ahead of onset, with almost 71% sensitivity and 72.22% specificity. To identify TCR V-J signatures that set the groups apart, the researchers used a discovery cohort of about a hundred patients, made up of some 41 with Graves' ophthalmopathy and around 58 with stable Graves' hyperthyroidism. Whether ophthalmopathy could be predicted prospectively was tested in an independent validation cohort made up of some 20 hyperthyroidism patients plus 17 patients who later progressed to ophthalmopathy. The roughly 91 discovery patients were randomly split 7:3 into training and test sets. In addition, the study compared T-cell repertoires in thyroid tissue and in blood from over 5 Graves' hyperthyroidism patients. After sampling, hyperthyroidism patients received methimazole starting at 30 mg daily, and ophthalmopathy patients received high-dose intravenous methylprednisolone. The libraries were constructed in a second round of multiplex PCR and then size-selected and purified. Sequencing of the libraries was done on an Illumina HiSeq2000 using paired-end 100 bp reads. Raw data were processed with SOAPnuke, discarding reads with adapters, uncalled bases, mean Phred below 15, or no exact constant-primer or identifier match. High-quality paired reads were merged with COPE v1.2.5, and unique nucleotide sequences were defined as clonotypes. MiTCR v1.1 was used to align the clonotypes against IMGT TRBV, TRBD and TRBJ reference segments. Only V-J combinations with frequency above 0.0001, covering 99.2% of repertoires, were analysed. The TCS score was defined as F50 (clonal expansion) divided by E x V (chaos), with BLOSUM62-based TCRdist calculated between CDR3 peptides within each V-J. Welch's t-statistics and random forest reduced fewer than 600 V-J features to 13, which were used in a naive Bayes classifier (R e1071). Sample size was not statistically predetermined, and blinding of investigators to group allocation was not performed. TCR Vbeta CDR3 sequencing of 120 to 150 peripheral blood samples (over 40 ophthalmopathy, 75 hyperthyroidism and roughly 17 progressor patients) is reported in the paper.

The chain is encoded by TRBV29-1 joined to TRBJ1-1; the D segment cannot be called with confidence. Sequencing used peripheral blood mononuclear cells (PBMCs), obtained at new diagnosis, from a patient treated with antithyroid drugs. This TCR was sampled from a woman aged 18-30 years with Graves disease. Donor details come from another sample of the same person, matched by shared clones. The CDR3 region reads CSVEGITEAFF. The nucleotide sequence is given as TGCAGCGTTGAGGGGATCACTGAAGCTTTCTTT.